These T cell receptor beta chains were read from a single sample in a study of tumor-infiltrating lymphocytes in primary liver carcinoma. MiXCR, run by TCRdb on the multiplex PCR reads, gives a single entry per CDR3 protein. The table lists more than 95,000 distinct CDR3 sequences, 64% of them singletons. The sample comprised liver tumor tissue from sampling region 3. Every receptor here comes from a woman in her sixties or seventies with primary liver carcinoma and hepatitis B virus infection. The CDR3 runs from the conserved cysteine through the conserved F or W. D genes are given only for firm matches. Clone size is not always given. Where it is, it says once, few, many or a class for expanded clones.

d_gene	abundance	v_gene	j_gene	CDR3aa	CDR3nt
NA	NA	TRBV5-1	TRBJ2-3	CASSLLVGAVPDTLYF	TGCGCCAGCAGCTTGTTGGTGGGAGCCGTCCCAGATACGCTGTATTTT
NA	NA	TRBV5-1	TRBJ2-5	CASSSPGRRGPQETRYF	TGCGCCAGCAGCTCACCGGGACGCCGAGGCCCCCAAGAGACCCGGTACTTC
TRBD1	NA	TRBV5-4	TRBJ2-5	CARSLVGQGASRETQYF	TGTGCCAGGAGCCTGGTAGGGCAGGGGGCGTCTCGAGAGACCCAGTACTTC
NA	NA	TRBV11-2	TRBJ2-1	CATGAGRSYNEQSF	TGTGCCACGGGGGCGGGGAGATCCTACAATGAGCAGTCCTTC
NA	NA	TRBV11-3	TRBJ2-1	CVSSLGPGQPLEQFF	TGTGTCAGCAGCTTAGGCCCTGGGCAGCCCCTTGAGCAGTTCTTC
NA	NA	TRBV5-5	TRBJ2-7	CTSSWFHPGTGDSYEQYF	TGTACCAGCAGCTGGTTCCATCCCGGAACAGGAGACTCCTACGAGCAGTACTTC
TRBD1	NA	TRBV29-1	TRBJ2-3	CSEDRGEDTQYF	TGCAGCGAGGACAGGGGCGAAGATACGCAGTATTTT
NA	many	TRBV5-1	TRBJ2-1	CASRPDATNEQFF	TGCGCCAGCAGACCCGACGCCACCAATGAGCAGTTCTTC
NA	NA	TRBV29-1	TRBJ1-1	CSVVVGVRTEAFF	TGCAGCGTTGTCGTGGGAGTTAGAACTGAAGCTTTCTTT
TRBD2	NA	TRBV29-1	TRBJ2-2	CSVGTRGNTGGLFF	TGCAGCGTTGGGACTAGGGGTAACACCGGGGGGCTGTTTTTT
NA	NA	TRBV10-3	TRBJ2-1	CAINPFRETNEQFF	TGTGCCATCAACCCCTTTAGGGAAACAAATGAGCAGTTCTTC
TRBD1	NA	TRBV11-2	TRBJ2-5	CASSYTGVMTQYF	TGTGCCAGCAGCTATACAGGGGTGATGACCCAGTACTTC
NA	NA	TRBV11-2	TRBJ2-3	CVSSLGGLSYTSDTQYF	TGTGTCAGCAGCTTAGGGGGACTATCATACACCTCAGATACGCAGTATTTT
NA	NA	TRBV11-2	TRBJ2-2	CASSIYVGESPGELFF	TGTGCCAGCAGCATATACGTGGGAGAAAGCCCCGGGGAGCTGTTTTTT
NA	once	TRBV7-8	TRBJ2-7	CPSSSRGGAYDQYF	TGTCCCAGCAGCTCCCGTGGCGGTGCCTACGATCAGTACTTC
TRBD1	NA	TRBV4-2	TRBJ1-2	CASSQWSGQAYGYTF	TGTGCCAGTAGCCAATGGTCTGGACAGGCCTATGGCTACACCTTC
NA	many	TRBV10-2	TRBJ2-5	CASSELLAEGRETQYF	TGCGCCAGCAGTGAGTTATTAGCGGAGGGGAGAGAGACCCAGTACTTC
NA	NA	TRBV5-1	TRBJ2-3	CASSLSPAAGETQYF	TGCGCCAGCAGCCTAAGTCCCGCGGCAGGGGAAACGCAGTATTTT
TRBD1	once	TRBV6-6	TRBJ2-7	CSSRQGRSGDYEQYF	TGTTCCAGCAGACAGGGAAGGTCTGGGGACTACGAGCAGTACTTC
NA	NA	TRBV11-2	TRBJ1-4	CASCFWGATNEKLFF	TGTGCGAGTTGCTTCTGGGGAGCAACTAATGAAAAACTGTTTTTT
NA	NA	TRBV11-3	TRBJ2-1	CARSSRRGVYNEQFF	TGTGCTCGCAGCTCCCGCAGGGGGGTTTACAATGAGCAGTTCTTC
NA	NA	TRBV2	TRBJ1-5	CTSSAGSDQPQHF	TGTACCAGCAGTGCAGGGAGCGATCAGCCCCAGCATTTT
NA	many	TRBV12-3/TRBV12-4	TRBJ2-1	CASSPRTEGDEQFF	TGTGCCAGCAGCCCGAGGACTGAAGGCGATGAGCAGTTCTTC
NA	NA	TRBV29-1	TRBJ1-2	CSIVRSTGNDGYTF	TGCAGCATTGTCAGATCCACAGGGAATGACGGCTACACCTTC
TRBD1	few	TRBV5-1	TRBJ2-7	CASSTGQGSDEQYF	TGCGCCAGCAGCACCGGACAGGGCTCGGACGAGCAGTATTTC
NA	NA	TRBV12-3/TRBV12-4	TRBJ2-1	CAGSWGRTQFF	TGTGCCGGCAGTTGGGGTAGGACACAGTTCTTC
NA	NA	TRBV4-2	TRBJ2-3	CASSQVIGTETQYF	TGTGCCAGCAGCCAAGTTATCGGCACAGAAACGCAGTATTTT
NA	many	TRBV4-1	TRBJ2-2	CASSQLHAGELFF	TGCGCCAGCAGCCAACTTCACGCCGGGGAGCTGTTTTTT
NA	NA	TRBV5-4	TRBJ1-1	CANSLRGTEAFF	TGTGCCAACAGTTTGCGGGGGACTGAAGCTTTCTTT
TRBD1	NA	TRBV28	TRBJ1-4	CVSSLSGQGAREKLFF	TGTGTCAGCAGTTTATCTGGACAGGGGGCTAGGGAAAAACTGTTTTTT
NA	NA	TRBV29-1	TRBJ1-5	CSVEEQGCQPQHF	TGCAGTGTTGAGGAGCAGGGCTGTCAGCCCCAGCATTTT
NA	NA	TRBV11-1	TRBJ2-2	CASGPSFDTGELFF	TGCGCCAGCGGACCGAGCTTTGACACCGGGGAGCTGTTTTTT